The 22 T cell receptor beta chains in this list originate from one sample, sequenced in a study of blood T cell repertoires in COVID-19 (dated by TCRdb to the early 2020s). Library creation used the immunoSEQ multiplex PCR assay. What TCRdb holds here is the immuneACCESS table cut down to in-frame rearrangements. Part of the clones is not present; checked against another copy, under half of the missing clones reflect an unresolved V gene, and the others are unexplained. This sample lists about 210,000 clones; roughly 85% were detected once. The ten largest clonotypes hold around 4.9% of the sample. Sequencing was performed on peripheral blood. The receptor source for this set is a woman of 80 years or more with acute or convalescent COVID-19.

V and J are TRBV10-2 and TRBJ1-2; 9 bases are a match to TRBD1. The CDR3 is 13 residues long. CDR1 WSHSY and CDR2 SAAADI come from the germline V gene. The V gene end was trimmed by 6 bases and the J gene end by 3 bases; junction bases not matched to a gene: 2. CDR3 sequence reads: CASSRTGDYGYTF. In DNA form, the CDR3 reads TGCGCCAGCAGCCGGACAGGGGACTATGGCTACACCTTC.

This clone was detected once. The chain recombines TRBV30 with TRBJ2-7; 9 bases are a match to TRBD2. V dropped 3 bases and J dropped 1; count of bases not matched to a gene: 4. The CDR3 contains 14 residues. The germline CDR1 and CDR2 sequences are GTSNPN and SVGIG (reference sequence). The CDR3 loop reads CAWSKTSGSYEQYF. CDR3 nucleotide sequence: TGTGCCTGGAGCAAGACTAGCGGATCCTACGAGCAGTACTTC.

CDR3 residues: CASSLASTGSSYNEQFF. DNA for the CDR3: TGCGCCAGCAGCTTGGCCTCGACAGGGAGCTCCTACAATGAGCAGTTCTTC. The genes are TRBV5-1 and TRBJ2-1, with 7 positions matching TRBD1. From germline, CDR1 is SGHRS and CDR2 YFSETQ. After removal of 0 bases from V and 0 bases from J, the junction contained 6 bases not matched to a gene. This CDR3 spans 17 amino acids.

The rearrangement uses TRBV7-2 and TRBJ1-5; 7 nucleotides align to TRBD1. Germline V gene data show CDR1 as SGHTA and CDR2 as FQGNSA. Trimming removed 5 bases from V and 6 bases from J; junction bases left unmatched: 7. This CDR3 has 14 amino acids. The CDR3 loop is CASSPTGVGQPQHF. CDR3 coding DNA: TGTGCCAGCAGCCCCACAGGGGTCGGTCAGCCCCAGCATTTT. Looking up the rest from reference TRBV7-2 and TRBJ1-5 gives the full variable domain: GAGVSQSPSNKVTEKGKDVELRCDPISGHTALYWYRQSLGQGLEFLIYFQGNSAPDKSGLPSDRFSAERTGGSVSTLTIQRTQQEDSAVYLCASSPTGVGQPQHFGDGTRLSIL.

The chain joins TRBV5-1 to TRBJ2-1; 7 bases agree with TRBD1. This CDR3 is 15 amino acids long. J gave up 7 bases and V 4 bases, and 11 bases lay outside the gene matches. Germline values: CDR1 SGHRS, CDR2 YFSETQ. The CDR3 loop is CASSRSGGTENEQFF. The DNA for the CDR3 is TGCGCCAGCAGCCGATCCGGTGGGACAGAAAATGAGCAGTTCTTC.

The chain has TRBV6-5 and TRBJ1-4; no reliable D call. Germline loops: CDR1 MNHEY, CDR2 SVGAGI. V was clipped by 0 bases and J by 8 bases, with 16 bases between them. There are 16 residues in the CDR3. The CDR3 sequence: CASSYSFGRVEEKLFF. CDR3 bases: TGTGCCAGCAGTTACTCCTTCGGGAGGGTAGAGGAAAAACTGTTTTTT.

J is TRBJ1-2 and V is TRBV15; D uncertain. V dropped 1 base and J dropped 4 bases, with 13 bases sitting between them. The germline gives CDR1 LNHNV, CDR2 YYDKDF (reference sequence). CDR3 length: 15 amino acids. CDR3 in amino acids: CATSRVGEGAYGYTF. For the CDR3, the DNA is TGTGCCACCAGCAGAGTTGGGGAGGGTGCCTATGGCTACACCTTC.

The chain joins TRBV2 to TRBJ2-1, with 10 nucleotides matching TRBD1. V lost 7 bases, J lost 8 bases, and 11 bases stayed unmatched. This CDR3 is 15 amino acids long. Germline CDR1 SNHLY, CDR2 FYNNEI. CDR3 amino acids: CASKSRTGGSDEQFF. In nucleotides, the CDR3 is TGTGCCAGCAAGTCGAGGACAGGGGGGAGCGATGAGCAGTTCTTC. The full variable domain, its missing parts supplied by reference TRBV2 and TRBJ2-1, is EPEVTQTPSHQVTQMGQEVILRCVPISNHLYFYWYRQILGQKVEFLVSFYNNEISEKSEIFDDQFSVERPDGSNFTLKIRSTKLEDSAMYFCASKSRTGGSDEQFFGPGTRLTVL.

The V gene is TRBV18, the J gene TRBJ2-5, with TRBD1 matching 11 bases. V gave up 5 bases and J gave up 4 bases; unmatched junction bases: 3. This CDR3 region has 14 residues. The germline V gene encodes CDR1 KGHSH and CDR2 LQKENI. CDR3 sequence (DNA): TGTGCCAGCTCAGCGGACAGGGGGCGAGAGACCCAGTACTTC. Amino acid sequence: CASSADRGRETQYF.

The chain combines TRBV5-1 with TRBJ2-2; 10 nucleotides agree with TRBD1. The CDR3 runs 14 residues. V dropped 5 bases and J dropped 6; count of bases not matched to a gene: 4. Germline V gene data show CDR1 as SGHRS and CDR2 as YFSETQ. The CDR3 sequence is CASRRQGAPGELFF. The CDR3 bases are TGCGCCAGCAGGCGACAGGGGGCTCCCGGGGAGCTGTTTTTT.

V usage is TRBV4-1 and J usage is TRBJ2-7; 8 nucleotides align to TRBD2. CDR3 length: 14 residues. From germline, CDR1 is MGHRA and CDR2 YSYEKL. J gave up 2 bases and V 3 bases, and 3 bases lay outside the gene matches. The CDR3 coding sequence is TGCGCCAGCAGCCAGACGGGAGGGGCCTACGAGCAGTACTTC. Translated, it gives CASSQTGGAYEQYF.

This chain uses TRBV11-2 with TRBJ1-1, with 9 bases fitting TRBD1. CDR1 is SGHAT and CDR2 is FQNNGV in the germline V gene. Losses at the gene ends were 3 bases for V and 4 bases for J; bases not matched to a gene: 9. The CDR3 length is 16 residues. In nucleotides, the CDR3 is TGTGCCAGCAGCTTTCAACAGGGGGCGCAGGGCACTGAAGCTTTCTTT. Amino acid sequence: CASSFQQGAQGTEAFF.

The chain employs TRBV29-1 and TRBJ2-2; 7 positions match TRBD2. This CDR3 is built from 16 residues. Germline V lookup: CDR1 SQVTM, CDR2 ANQGSEA. With V trimmed by 2 bases and J by 4 bases, 10 bases remained unmatched. The CDR3 is CSVESVGGPSTGELFF. As DNA, the CDR3 is TGCAGCGTTGAATCGGTGGGAGGGCCGAGCACCGGGGAGCTGTTTTTT.

This clone was recorded a few times. This chain joins TRBV10-3 and TRBJ2-1; 10 bases are shared with TRBD2. The germline gives CDR1 ENHRY, CDR2 SYGVKD. The CDR3 runs to 15 residues. V was pared by 5 bases and J by 2 bases, with 3 bases of the junction left unmatched. The CDR3 here is CAISLLAGPYNEQFF. The CDR3 DNA reads as TGTGCCATCAGTTTACTAGCGGGGCCCTACAATGAGCAGTTCTTC.

The genes are TRBV11-2 and TRBJ2-3; tentative D call: TRBD2 (5 bases). V lost 0 bases to trimming and J lost 8 bases, with 12 bases between them. Germline lookup yields CDR1 SGHAT and CDR2 FQNNGV. This CDR3 is built from 14 residues. In nucleotides, the CDR3 is TGTGCCAGCAGCTTAGAGGAAGCTCGGGGTACGCAGTATTTT. Translation gives CASSLEEARGTQYF.

This chain joins TRBV6-1 and TRBJ2-3; a weak D match, TRBD2 (5 bases). The CDR3 loop spans 15 amino acids. CDR1 MNHNS and CDR2 SASEGT come from the germline V gene. V was clipped by 1 base and J by 0 bases, with 8 bases between them. The CDR3 sequence is CASSEGGGSTDTQYF. The CDR3 DNA reads as TGTGCCAGCAGTGAAGGCGGAGGTAGCACAGATACGCAGTATTTT.

This clone was seen only a few times. The CDR3 is CASSQQQDTEAFF. The DNA for the CDR3 is TGTGCCAGTAGTCAACAGCAAGACACTGAAGCTTTCTTT. The genes are TRBV19 and TRBJ1-1; D remains ambiguous. CDR3 length: 13 residues. V dropped 5 bases and J dropped 3 bases, with 10 bases sitting between them. CDR1 is LNHDA and CDR2 is SQIVND in the germline V gene (reference sequence).

The rearrangement joins TRBV7-3 to TRBJ2-3; 10 positions match TRBD2. Germline lookup yields CDR1 SGHTA and CDR2 FQGTGA. The length of the CDR3 is 16 residues. V trimming: 0 bases; J trimming: 2 bases; junction bases outside the gene matches: 2. CDR3 bases: TGTGCCAGCAGCTTAACGACTAGCGGGTACACAGATACGCAGTATTTT. Translation gives CASSLTTSGYTDTQYF. Using reference TRBV7-3 and TRBJ2-3 for the parts outside the CDR3, the full variable domain is GAGVSQTPSNKVTEKGKYVELRCDPISGHTALYWYRQSLGQGPEFLIYFQGTGAADDSGLPNDRFFAVRPEGSVSTLKIQRTERGDSAVYLCASSLTTSGYTDTQYFGPGTRLTVL.

The chain recombines TRBV7-2 with TRBJ2-3; TRBD2 is a possible D gene (5 bases). This CDR3 region has 13 residues. V was clipped by 8 bases and J by 1 base, with 10 bases between them. From germline, CDR1 is SGHTA and CDR2 FQGNSA. CDR3 sequence reads: CASRRSGTDTQYF. CDR3 nucleotides: TGTGCCAGCCGTCGTAGCGGCACAGATACGCAGTATTTT.

The genes are TRBV12-3 or TRBV12-4 and TRBJ1-2; D is undetermined. V shed 5 bases and J shed 4 bases, with 8 bases lying between them. The CDR3 totals 12 residues. The CDR3 loop reads CASSPGGYGYTF. CDR3 DNA: TGTGCCAGCAGTCCCGGAGGCTATGGCTACACCTTC.

This clone was recorded once. This chain joins TRBV3-1 (or the pseudogene TRBV3-2) and TRBJ2-5; 13 bases fit TRBD2. The CDR3 spans 16 residues. The trim removed 4 bases at V and 5 bases at J, leaving 7 bases unmatched. The germline V gene has CDR1 LGHDT and CDR2 YNNKEL (reference sequence). CDR3 sequence (DNA): TGTGCCAGCAGCCCCCAAACTAGCGGGAGGGACGAGACCCAGTACTTC. This sequence encodes CASSPQTSGRDETQYF.

V usage is TRBV6-5 and J usage is TRBJ1-5; unclear D gene. The CDR3 consists of 15 residues. Trimming removed 3 bases from V and 2 bases from J, with 11 bases in between. Germline V CDR1 and CDR2: MNHEY, SVGAGI. CDR3 loop: CASSYNNGGNQPQHF. The CDR3 nucleotides read TGTGCCAGCAGTTATAACAATGGTGGCAATCAGCCCCAGCATTTT.